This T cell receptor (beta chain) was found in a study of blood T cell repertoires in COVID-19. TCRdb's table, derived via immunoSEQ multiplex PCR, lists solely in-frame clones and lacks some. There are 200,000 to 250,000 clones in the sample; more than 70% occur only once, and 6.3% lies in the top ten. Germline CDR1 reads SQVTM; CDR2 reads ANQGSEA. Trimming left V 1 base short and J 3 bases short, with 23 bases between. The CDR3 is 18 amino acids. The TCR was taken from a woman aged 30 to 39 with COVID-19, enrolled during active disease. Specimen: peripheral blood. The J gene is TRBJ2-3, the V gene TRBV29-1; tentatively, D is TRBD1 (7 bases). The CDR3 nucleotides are TGCAGCGTTGAAGGGTGGGGCAGGGGGGTTTTAAAGACAGATACGCAGTATTTT. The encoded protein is CSVEGWGRGVLKTDTQYF.